This T cell receptor beta chain was obtained from a study of identical twins. This clonotype came up a few times. Its antigen is not known. Using its own MiXCR run on the 5' RACE reads, TCRdb lists one record per CDR3 protein. Of about 550,000 distinct CDR3 sequences listed, around 24% are singletons. The V and J ends lost 3 bases and 3 bases respectively, with 6 bases between them. The CDR3 length is 13 residues. Notes on the study in general: The degree of excess twin sharing was weaker in beta out-of-frame sequences. Insertions were fewer in abundant cord blood beta clonotypes, whereas memory repertoires showed none of this pattern.

This same sample was also part of a study on yellow fever vaccine responses in identical twins. That source reports: Twins' T cell vaccine responses reportedly looked partly convergent, partly personalized.

J is TRBJ1-5 and V is TRBV12-3 or TRBV12-4; D is unresolved. Sequences were obtained from CD4+ T cells sorted from blood. The TCR comes from a woman younger than 35 in good health. CDR3 sequence: CASSFQHNQPQHF. The CDR3 coding sequence is TGTGCCAGCAGTTTCCAGCACAATCAGCCCCAGCATTTT.